The 9 T cell receptor beta chains below were found in one sample sequenced in a study of blood T cell repertoires in COVID-19. Assay used: immunoSEQ multiplex PCR; TCRdb lists only in-frame clones, some missing. The sample holds approximately 25,000 clones, 75% to 90% seen once. Sequences were obtained from peripheral blood. The source of these receptors is a woman aged 70-85 years with COVID-19, enrolled during active disease.

V and J are TRBV7-2 and TRBJ1-2; D might be TRBD1 (6 bases). Trimming took off 5 bases at V and 5 bases at J, with 15 bases between the two ends. The CDR3 extends over 14 amino acids. Germline CDR1 is SGHTA and CDR2 is FQGNSA. The CDR3 protein is CASSAQTGPYGYTF. DNA of the CDR3: TGTGCCAGCAGCGCCCAAACAGGGCCTTATGGCTACACCTTC.

The chain joins TRBV11-3 to TRBJ2-1; maybe TRBD1 (5 bases). The CDR3 is made up of 14 amino acids. The germline V and J ends were trimmed by 5 bases and 7 bases, with 15 bases remaining between them. Germline loops: CDR1 SGHNT, CDR2 YENEEA. The CDR3 DNA sequence: TGTGCCAGCAGCCCAACGGCGAAGGGGAATGAGCAGTTCTTC. This sequence encodes CASSPTAKGNEQFF.

The chain combines TRBV6-5 with TRBJ2-7; a possible D gene is TRBD2 (6 bases). This CDR3 has 13 residues. V lost 6 bases, J lost 4 bases, and 13 bases lay in between. CDR1 and CDR2 (germline): MNHEY, SVGAGI. CDR3 sequence (DNA): TGTGCCAGCAGGGGACTTGGGGGATACGAGCAGTACTTC. Translation gives CASRGLGGYEQYF.

This clone was observed a handful of times. The V gene is TRBV11-2, the J gene TRBJ2-3; 8 nucleotides match TRBD2. This CDR3 is built from 15 residues. V gave up 4 bases and J gave up 3 bases; unmatched junction bases: 6. Germline CDR1 reads SGHAT; CDR2 reads FQNNGV. CDR3 residues: CASSSSGLETDTQYF. The CDR3 DNA reads as TGTGCCAGCAGCTCATCGGGACTAGAGACAGATACGCAGTATTTT.

This clone has more than one count but fewer than ten. The rearrangement uses TRBV12-5 and TRBJ1-2; maybe TRBD1 (5 bases). Germline V gene lookup returns CDR1 LGHNT and CDR2 FRNRAP. Trimming took off 0 bases at V and 4 bases at J, with 15 bases between the two ends. The CDR3 runs 16 residues. In nucleotides, the CDR3 is TGTGCTAGTGGTTTGGTACGGGACGCAGCGGGCTATGGCTACACCTTC. This encodes CASGLVRDAAGYGYTF.

This sequence joins TRBV4-1 and TRBJ2-5, with TRBD2 matching over 12 bases. The V and J ends lost 0 bases and 6 bases, in that order; junction bases with no gene match: 8. The CDR3 spans 17 residues. CDR1 is MGHRA, CDR2 YSYEKL, per germline. For the CDR3, the DNA is TGCGCCAGCAGCCAAGATTTGAGGCTAGCGGGGGGGCAGACCCAGTACTTC. Translation: CASSQDLRLAGGQTQYF.

Of note for this clone: Relative to the germline gene, one junction end is altered; a read error may explain this. The V call is TRBV7-9, the J call TRBJ1-3; D is undetermined. The CDR3 runs 13 residues. Germline CDR1 SEHNR, CDR2 FQNEAQ (reference sequence). This CDR3 is CASSPTSRNTIYF. CDR3 coding DNA: TGTGCCAGCAGCCCCACCTCTAGAAACACCATATATTTT.

The chain couples TRBV19 to TRBJ1-4; 7 nucleotides align to TRBD1. This CDR3 contains 15 residues. The germline V gene has CDR1 LNHDA and CDR2 SQIVND (reference sequence). V shed 5 bases and J 10 bases; nucleotides not matched to a gene: 13. Written as DNA, the CDR3 is TGTGCCAGTAGTGACGGGACAGCAGGGGCCGGAAAACTGTTTTTT. Amino acid sequence: CASSDGTAGAGKLFF.

The chain is built from TRBV19 and TRBJ2-3, with 10 bases identical to TRBD2. The V gene's germline CDR1 is LNHDA and CDR2 SQIVND (reference sequence). This CDR3 is built from 16 residues. J gave up 0 bases and V 4 bases, and 4 bases lay outside the gene matches. CDR3: CASSNLAGVSTDTQYF. The CDR3 DNA sequence: TGTGCCAGTAGTAACCTAGCGGGAGTGAGCACAGATACGCAGTATTTT.